The 28 T cell receptor beta chains presented below share a single source sample, sequenced in a study of shared T cell receptors in the human thymus. Produced via immunoSEQ multiplex PCR; TCRdb's table is partial and in-frame only. The repertoire holds roughly 500,000 clones, with approximately 80% as singletons. This sample was also put to use in a study of human thymus T cells.

Sequences were obtained from thymocytes. These receptor sequences come from a boy younger than two with a congenital heart defect.

This chain uses TRBV6-6 with TRBJ2-3; D ambiguous. Trimming pared 6 bases from V and 0 bases from J, leaving 13 bases between. From germline, CDR1 is MNHNY and CDR2 SVGAGI (reference sequence). The CDR3 has 15 residues. In nucleotides, the CDR3 is TGTGCCAGCAGCTCACCCTCCCGGAGCACAGATACGCAGTATTTT. Translation gives CASSSPSRSTDTQYF.

The genes are TRBV7-2 and TRBJ2-3; 11 nucleotides agree with TRBD2. CDR3 length equals 17 residues. V was pared by 1 base and J by 2 bases, with 5 bases of the junction left unmatched. Germline loops: CDR1 SGHTA, CDR2 FQGNSA. The CDR3 loop is CASSLDRLAGPTDTQYF. The CDR3 nucleotides are TGTGCCAGCAGCTTAGATAGACTAGCGGGGCCCACAGATACGCAGTATTTT.

The V call is TRBV30, the J call TRBJ2-7, with 11 bases matching TRBD2. Losses at the gene ends were 7 bases for V and 7 bases for J; bases not matched to a gene: 9. The CDR3 is 13 residues long. Germline-derived CDR1 and CDR2 are GTSNPN and SVGIG (reference sequence). CDR3 bases: TGTGCCTTCGGGACTAGCGGTTCGTCTGAGCAGTACTTC. It translates to CAFGTSGSSEQYF.

CDR3 residues: CASSGNRGENSGANVLTF. CDR3 in DNA: TGTGCCAGCAGTGGTAACAGGGGCGAAAACTCCGGGGCCAACGTCCTGACTTTC. V and J are TRBV25-1 and TRBJ2-6; 7 bases match TRBD1. The CDR3 covers 18 residues. After removal of 4 bases from V and 4 bases from J, the junction contained 13 bases not matched to a gene. CDR1 MGHDK and CDR2 SYGVNS come from the germline V gene.

The CDR3 region is CASSSRSWQPSGNTIYF. CDR3 coding DNA: TGTGCCAGCAGCTCGAGGTCATGGCAGCCCTCTGGAAACACCATATATTTT. The gene calls are TRBV11-2 and TRBJ1-3; D remains unclear. Trimming took off 4 bases at V and 0 bases at J, with 16 bases between the two ends. From germline, CDR1 is SGHAT and CDR2 FQNNGV. The CDR3 spans 17 residues.

The V call is TRBV4-3, the J call TRBJ2-3, with TRBD2 matching 11 bases. J gave up 3 bases and V 3 bases, and 14 bases lay outside the gene matches. The germline gives CDR1 LGHNA, CDR2 YSLEER. CDR3 size: 19 residues. Here the CDR3 DNA reads TGCGCCAGCAGCCAGGCCCCACCACTAGCGGGAGAGAGGACAGATACGCAGTATTTT. This codes for CASSQAPPLAGERTDTQYF.

V usage is TRBV27 and J usage is TRBJ2-7; 13 bases are shared with TRBD2. Germline CDR1 reads MNHEY; CDR2 reads SMNVEV (reference sequence). CDR3 length equals 15 residues. With V trimmed by 5 bases and J by 7 bases, 8 bases remained unmatched. The CDR3 nucleotides read TGTGCCAGCAGTATCCTACTAGCGGGAGGGGGGGAGCAGTACTTC. It codes for CASSILLAGGGEQYF.

The chain recombines TRBV10-2 with TRBJ2-7; D gene ambiguous. The germline CDR1 and CDR2 sequences are WSHSY and SAAADI. Trimming took 3 bases from V and 0 from J, leaving 9 bases between them. This CDR3 is built from 14 residues. CDR3: CASSEAPSSYEQYF. In DNA form, the CDR3 reads TGCGCCAGCAGTGAAGCCCCGAGCTCCTACGAGCAGTACTTC.

The rearrangement uses TRBV27 and TRBJ2-3, with a weak D call TRBD1 (6 bases). In germline, CDR1 is MNHEY, CDR2 SMNVEV (reference sequence). The CDR3 is 16 residues long. V was trimmed by 2 bases and J by 1 base, leaving 13 bases between them. The CDR3 is CASSLIGWGRTDTQYF. The CDR3 DNA follows: TGTGCCAGCAGTTTAATTGGCTGGGGGCGCACAGATACGCAGTATTTT.

The chain combines TRBV9 with TRBJ2-7; 11 positions agree with TRBD2. After removal of 0 bases from V and 3 bases from J, the junction contained 5 bases not matched to a gene. From germline, CDR1 is SGDLS and CDR2 YYNGEE. The CDR3 sequence is 16 residues long. The CDR3 nucleotides are TGTGCCAGCAGCGTAGCTCGAACTAGCGGGAGCTACGAGCAGTACTTC. It encodes CASSVARTSGSYEQYF. The full variable domain, rest sourced from reference TRBV9 and TRBJ2-7, is DSGVTQTPKHLITATGQRVTLRCSPRSGDLSVYWYQQSLDQGLQFLIQYYNGEERAKGNILERFSAQQFPDLHSELNLSSLELGDSALYFCASSVARTSGSYEQYFGPGTRLTVT.

V is TRBV18 and J is TRBJ2-3; TRBD2 aligns across 8 bases. The trim removed 0 bases at V and 0 bases at J, leaving 2 bases unmatched. The CDR3 loop spans 16 amino acids. The germline CDR1 and CDR2 sequences are KGHSH and LQKENI. The CDR3 coding sequence is TGTGCCAGCTCACCACCCACTAGCGGTAGCACAGATACGCAGTATTTT. This encodes CASSPPTSGSTDTQYF.

This clone turned up a few times. This rearrangement joins TRBV2 to TRBJ2-7, with a tentative D call TRBD1 (6 bases). CDR1 is SNHLY and CDR2 is FYNNEI in the germline V gene. The germline V and J ends were trimmed by 1 base and 6 bases, with 13 bases remaining between them. The CDR3 contains 14 residues. The CDR3 coding sequence is TGTGCCAGCAGTGAAGAGGGGGTCCCGCGCGAGCAGTACTTC. Translation gives CASSEEGVPREQYF.

The chain recombines TRBV28 with TRBJ2-2, with 9 positions matching TRBD2. Trimming at V came to 3 bases and at J to 0 bases, leaving 11 bases not matched to a gene. The CDR3 covers 19 residues. Germline lookup yields CDR1 MDHEN and CDR2 SYDVKM. CDR3 sequence (DNA): TGTGCCAGCAGTTTCCAAACCTCACGACTAGCGGCGAACACCGGGGAGCTGTTTTTT. Encoded protein: CASSFQTSRLAANTGELFF.

DNA of the CDR3: TGTGCCAGCAGCCAAGCGGGACAAGAGACCCAGTACTTC. Protein: CASSQAGQETQYF. The chain uses TRBV14 and TRBJ2-5; weak D call: TRBD2 (5 bases). V lost 1 base, J lost 2 bases, and 5 bases lay in between. Germline values: CDR1 SGHDN, CDR2 FVKESK. The CDR3 runs to 13 residues. Complete variable domain (other parts from reference TRBV14 and TRBJ2-5): EAGVTQFPSHSVIEKGQTVTLRCDPISGHDNLYWYRRVMGKEIKFLLHFVKESKQDESGMPNNRFLAERTGGTYSTLKVQPAELEDSGVYFCASSQAGQETQYFGPGTRLLVL.

The sample holds one count of this clone. V usage is TRBV7-6 and J usage is TRBJ2-3; 9 nucleotides line up with TRBD2. V dropped 1 base and J dropped 6; count of bases not matched to a gene: 8. The V gene's germline CDR1 is SGHVS and CDR2 FNYEAQ. This CDR3 is built from 16 residues. CDR3 in DNA: TGTGCCAGCAGCTTAGTCGGCGGGAGGGTAGGCGATACGCAGTATTTT. Protein product: CASSLVGGRVGDTQYF.

The chain links TRBV28 to TRBJ2-1, with TRBD2 matching 10 bases. In germline, CDR1 is MDHEN, CDR2 SYDVKM. CDR3 length: 15 amino acids. V lost 2 bases, J lost 10 bases, and 8 bases stayed unmatched. The CDR3 DNA follows: TGTGCCAGCAGTTTAAGGCCTAGCGGGAGAGGAGAGCAGTTCTTC. It yields the protein CASSLRPSGRGEQFF.

The chain carries TRBV27 and TRBJ1-5; D is perhaps TRBD1 (5 bases). The CDR3 spans 16 residues. V gave up 5 bases and J gave up 5 bases, with 19 bases separating them. Germline lookup yields CDR1 MNHEY and CDR2 SMNVEV (reference sequence). The CDR3 coding sequence is TGTGCCAGCAGTCCGGGGACTCGCAGAGGGGATCAGCCCCAGCATTTT. Translated, it gives CASSPGTRRGDQPQHF.

V is TRBV6-5 and J is TRBJ2-1, with D perhaps matching TRBD2 (5 bases). With 4 bases removed from V and 2 bases from J, the gap between germline ends came to 12 bases. The CDR3 loop spans 15 amino acids. Germline CDR1 reads MNHEY; CDR2 reads SVGAGI. CDR3 in amino acids: CASSSGRATYNEQFF. CDR3 sequence (DNA): TGTGCCAGCAGTTCGGGAAGGGCAACCTACAATGAGCAGTTCTTC.

J is TRBJ1-2 and V is TRBV30; 7 positions agree with TRBD1. Germline V gene data show CDR1 as GTSNPN and CDR2 as SVGIG (reference sequence). This CDR3 contains 15 residues. The ends lost 1 base at V and 2 bases at J; junction bases unmatched: 7. CDR3 protein: CAWSALDRENYGYTF. Written as DNA, the CDR3 is TGTGCCTGGAGTGCCCTCGACAGGGAAAACTATGGCTACACCTTC. Complete variable domain (other parts from reference TRBV30 and TRBJ1-2): SQTIHQWPATLVQPVGSPLSLECTVEGTSNPNLYWYRQAAGRGLQLLFYSVGIGQISSEVPQNLSASRPQDRQFILSSKKLLLSDSGFYLCAWSALDRENYGYTFGSGTRLTVV.

J is TRBJ2-1 and V is TRBV27, with no clear D. CDR3 length: 14 amino acids. Germline V gene sequence: CDR1 MNHEY, CDR2 SMNVEV (reference sequence). With 3 bases removed from V and 3 bases from J, the gap between germline ends came to 9 bases. For the CDR3, the DNA is TGTGCCAGCAGTTTCGAGCGAGGCTACAATGAGCAGTTCTTC. This translates into CASSFERGYNEQFF.

V gene TRBV28 combines with J gene TRBJ2-7; 8 bases align to TRBD2. The V gene end was trimmed by 3 bases and the J gene end by 2 bases; junction bases not matched to a gene: 15. The length of the CDR3 is 18 residues. CDR1 is MDHEN and CDR2 is SYDVKM in the germline V gene. This chain's CDR3 is CASSLAATTSASTYEQYF. CDR3 in DNA: TGTGCCAGCAGTTTGGCCGCTACGACTAGCGCGAGTACCTACGAGCAGTACTTC. Looking up the rest from reference TRBV28 and TRBJ2-7 gives the full variable domain: DVKVTQSSRYLVKRTGEKVFLECVQDMDHENMFWYRQDPGLGLRLIYFSYDVKMKEKGDIPEGYSVSREKKERFSLILESASTNQTSMYLCASSLAATTSASTYEQYFGPGTRLTVT.

The rearrangement joins TRBV19 to TRBJ2-1; a possible D gene is TRBD1 (5 bases). V was clipped by 5 bases and J by 5 bases, with 13 bases between them. Germline V gives CDR1 LNHDA, CDR2 SQIVND (reference sequence). The CDR3 totals 14 residues. In DNA, the CDR3 is TGTGCCAGTAGTCCCAGGGTCCCCAACAATGAGCAGTTCTTC. This gives the protein CASSPRVPNNEQFF.

The genes are TRBV6-5 and TRBJ1-1, with TRBD1 matching over 8 bases. After removal of 6 bases from V and 0 bases from J, the junction contained 6 bases not matched to a gene. CDR3 length equals 15 residues. Germline lookup yields CDR1 MNHEY and CDR2 SVGAGI. The CDR3 region has the DNA TGTGCCAGCAGCCAAACAGGGGGAATGAACACTGAAGCTTTCTTT. Its translation: CASSQTGGMNTEAFF.

This clone has just one count. The identical CDR3 is also encoded by other nucleotide sequences in the sample. The chain couples TRBV4-2 to TRBJ2-3, with 9 bases matching TRBD2. With V trimmed by 0 bases and J by 4 bases, 5 bases remained unmatched. Germline CDR1 is LGHNA and CDR2 is YNFKEQ. The CDR3 length is 16 residues. CDR3 in DNA: TGTGCCAGCAGCCAAGATAGGCGGGAGGGTGCAGATACGCAGTATTTT. Translated: CASSQDRREGADTQYF.

This chain links TRBV30 with TRBJ2-1; TRBD2 agrees at 15 bases. Germline CDR1 GTSNPN, CDR2 SVGIG (reference sequence). This CDR3 has 14 amino acids. The J segment lost 7 bases and the V segment lost 5 bases, leaving 3 bases of the junction unmatched. CDR3 in DNA: TGTGCCTGGGGGACTAGCGGGAGGAGGAATGAGCAGTTCTTC. It yields the protein CAWGTSGRRNEQFF.

The gene calls are TRBV27 and TRBJ1-5, with 11 bases fitting TRBD1. The ends lost 6 bases at V and 1 base at J; junction bases unmatched: 17. CDR1 is MNHEY and CDR2 is SMNVEV in the germline V gene (reference sequence). There are 20 residues in the CDR3. CDR3 protein: CASRMSSGTGGPWSNQPQHF. CDR3 nucleotide sequence: TGTGCCAGCAGGATGTCATCTGGGACAGGGGGGCCGTGGAGCAATCAGCCCCAGCATTTT.

The rearrangement joins TRBV4-1 to TRBJ2-2; D unresolved. CDR3 length: 17 amino acids. CDR1 MGHRA and CDR2 YSYEKL come from the germline V gene. V lost 0 bases, J lost 1 base, and 12 bases lay in between. CDR3 sequence (DNA): TGCGCCAGCAGCCAAGATATGACTCCCCGGAACACCGGGGAGCTGTTTTTT. Translated: CASSQDMTPRNTGELFF.

This chain joins TRBV12-5 and TRBJ2-1; D remains ambiguous. With 2 bases removed from V and 8 bases from J, the gap between germline ends came to 7 bases. The length of the CDR3 is 12 residues. Germline values: CDR1 LGHNT, CDR2 FRNRAP. CDR3 loop: CASGLSGDEQFF. The CDR3 DNA sequence: TGTGCTAGTGGTTTGTCAGGTGATGAGCAGTTCTTC.